The next 13 T cell receptor beta chains were all read from a single sample in a study of cytomegalovirus exposure and HLA in healthy donors. The PCR made use of 60 Vbeta and 13 Jbeta primers. Profiled with immunoSEQ multiplex PCR; TCRdb holds only in-frame clones, not every one. This table has around 200,000 clones, about 81% appearing once. Input material: PBMCs. The source of these receptors is a man aged 35-49 years in good health and CMV-seropositive.

The V and J genes are TRBV27 and TRBJ1-5; possibly TRBD1 for D (6 bases). With 6 bases removed from V and 4 bases from J, the gap between germline ends came to 13 bases. In germline, CDR1 is MNHEY, CDR2 SMNVEV (reference sequence). The CDR3 totals 14 residues. The DNA for the CDR3 is TGTGCCAGCAGCTCGACAGGATGGAATCAGCCCCAGCATTTT. This translates into CASSSTGWNQPQHF.

This rearrangement joins TRBV29-1 to TRBJ2-5; TRBD2 is a possible D gene (5 bases). This CDR3 region has 14 residues. V was pared by 3 bases and J by 1 base, with 12 bases between. The germline gives CDR1 SQVTM, CDR2 ANQGSEA. The CDR3 DNA sequence: TGCAGCGTTGATTCGCGTGAGGGCCAAGAGACCCAGTACTTC. Translation gives CSVDSREGQETQYF.

The J gene is TRBJ1-2, the V gene TRBV5-1; 7 nucleotides line up with TRBD1. The J segment lost 0 bases and the V segment lost 6 bases, leaving 8 bases of the junction unmatched. Germline V gene data show CDR1 as SGHRS and CDR2 as YFSETQ. There are 15 residues in the CDR3. This CDR3 reads CASKWDSTSNYGYTF. CDR3 DNA sequence: TGCGCCAGCAAGTGGGACAGCACTTCTAACTATGGCTACACCTTC.

The rearrangement links TRBV30 to TRBJ2-1, with a weak D call TRBD2 (6 bases). Trimming pared 7 bases from V and 3 bases from J, leaving 10 bases between. Looked up from germline, CDR1 is GTSNPN and CDR2 is SVGIG (reference sequence). The CDR3 has 12 residues. DNA of the CDR3: TGTGCCTTGACGGGACTCTACAATGAGCAGTTCTTC. Its protein is CALTGLYNEQFF.

This clone was counted once. The chain has TRBV5-1 and TRBJ2-7; 8 nucleotides match TRBD1. The CDR3 loop spans 16 amino acids. Germline V gene data show CDR1 as SGHRS and CDR2 as YFSETQ. V shed 2 bases and J 6 bases; nucleotides not matched to a gene: 13. Here the CDR3 DNA reads TGCGCCAGCAGCTTTGGGGACAGGAACCCGCCGGGCGAGCAGTACTTC. This codes for CASSFGDRNPPGEQYF.

The V and J genes are TRBV28 and TRBJ1-4; perhaps TRBD1 as D (6 bases). The CDR3 has 13 residues. V was trimmed by 8 bases and J by 5 bases, leaving 12 bases between them. Germline V gene lookup returns CDR1 MDHEN and CDR2 SYDVKM. This CDR3 is CASRWDTNEKLFF. The CDR3 DNA sequence: TGTGCCAGCCGGTGGGACACGAATGAAAAACTGTTTTTT.

V and J are TRBV6-8 and TRBJ1-2, with a weak D call TRBD1 (5 bases). This CDR3 contains 13 residues. In germline, CDR1 is MNHGY, CDR2 SAAAGT. V lost 4 bases and J lost 4, with 10 bases in between. CDR3 DNA sequence: TGTGCCAGCAGTTCAGGGTCAACCTATGGCTACACCTTC. Encoded protein: CASSSGSTYGYTF.

This clone was picked up a small number of times. The chain combines TRBV19 with TRBJ1-5; no firm D call. This CDR3 is built from 15 residues. Germline CDR1 LNHDA, CDR2 SQIVND (reference sequence). Trimming cost V 1 base and J 3 bases, with 10 bases left between them. The CDR3 DNA sequence: TGTGCCAGTAGTATAGTCAGGATGGACAATCAGCCCCAGCATTTT. It specifies CASSIVRMDNQPQHF.

This chain uses TRBV19 with TRBJ2-1, with no clear D. This CDR3 has 13 residues. From germline, CDR1 is LNHDA and CDR2 SQIVND (reference sequence). Between the trimmed V and J ends, which lost 1 base and 4 bases, there was a span of 5 bases. The CDR3 nucleotides are TGTGCCAGTAGTATAGGTCGGTACAATGAGCAGTTCTTC. It encodes CASSIGRYNEQFF.

This chain connects TRBV6-1 to TRBJ2-2; the match to TRBD1 covers 7 bases. The CDR3 length is 12 residues. Per germline, CDR1 MNHNS and CDR2 SASEGT. The V segment lost 6 bases and the J segment 9 bases; nucleotides outside the gene matches: 4. The CDR3 nucleotides read TGTGCCAGCAGACACAGGGGTCGGGAGCTGTTTTTT. Its translation: CASRHRGRELFF.

The genes are TRBV6-5 and TRBJ1-2; the match to TRBD1 covers 7 bases. J was trimmed by 4 bases and V by 2 bases; bases with no gene match: 7. This CDR3 spans 15 amino acids. The germline V gene encodes CDR1 MNHEY and CDR2 SVGAGI. This CDR3 reads CASSYTGQDPYGYTF. In nucleotides, the CDR3 is TGTGCCAGCAGTTACACCGGACAGGACCCCTATGGCTACACCTTC.

V and J are TRBV2 and TRBJ1-5; D gene uncertain. The CDR3 covers 14 residues. With 3 bases removed from V and 2 bases from J, the gap between germline ends came to 8 bases. Germline V gene data show CDR1 as SNHLY and CDR2 as FYNNEI. The CDR3 reads CASSDRLGNQPQHF. CDR3 in DNA: TGTGCCAGCAGTGACAGACTTGGCAATCAGCCCCAGCATTTT.

This CDR3 reads CASRRDSARETQYF. For the CDR3, the DNA is TGTGCCAGCAGGAGGGACAGCGCGCGAGAGACCCAGTACTTC. This chain uses TRBV11-3 with TRBJ2-5, with TRBD1 matching 7 bases. The CDR3 spans 14 residues. V lost 6 bases and J lost 4; bases outside the gene matches: 8. Per the germline V gene, CDR1 is SGHNT and CDR2 is YENEEA. Using reference TRBV11-3 and TRBJ2-5 for the parts outside the CDR3, the full variable domain is EAGVVQSPRYKIIEKKQPVAFWCNPISGHNTLYWYLQNLGQGPELLIRYENEEAVDDSQLPKDRFSAERLKGVDSTLKIQPAELGDSAVYLCASRRDSARETQYFGPGTRLLVL.